These T cell receptor beta chains were read from a single sample in a study of T cells in Graves' hyperthyroidism and ophthalmopathy. Via MiXCR, TCRdb re-called the multiplex PCR reads, giving one row per CDR3 protein. The repertoire has 310,000 or so distinct CDR3 sequences, over 15% of them found once; the top ten carry approximately 60%. Sequencing was done on a sample of blood. The origin of the receptors is an older woman with Graves' ophthalmopathy. Both conserved end residues are part of each CDR3. Each record gives: J gene, V gene, CDR3 protein.

TRBJ2-3,TRBV9,CASTPGQGSTDTQYF
TRBJ2-7,TRBV4-2,CASSQQTSGGSWQQYF
TRBJ2-5,TRBV7-9,CASSRGLFDETQYF
TRBJ2-5,TRBV12-5,CASGLWAGETQYF
TRBJ2-7,TRBV6-6,CASSYSFDKNEQYF
TRBJ2-7,TRBV20-1,CSASDGGATYEQYF
TRBJ2-3,TRBV7-9,CASSLKWRWTDTQYF
TRBJ1-1,TRBV19,CASSTGDRYLFSRFEAFF
TRBJ2-7,TRBV24-1,CATSDPLLAGVSYEQYF
TRBJ2-2,TRBV7-9,CASRRGGQGRELFF
TRBJ2-1,TRBV19,CASSKISLGNEQFF
TRBJ1-5,TRBV12-3/TRBV12-4,CASSLNRASQPQHF
TRBJ2-5,TRBV6-9,CASSYRPPRGQETQYF
TRBJ2-3,TRBV20-1,CSASLPSGTTDTQYF
TRBJ2-3,TRBV4-1,CASSQDWLAGGSTDTQYF
TRBJ2-1,TRBV5-1,CASSLGTGGYNEQFF
TRBJ2-7,TRBV20-1,CSARDYEQYF
TRBJ2-1,TRBV5-5,CASSLTSHEQFF
TRBJ2-5,TRBV6-1,CASRRGLAEEEYF
TRBJ1-2,TRBV7-9,CASSSGTVHYGYTF
TRBJ1-5,TRBV7-2,CASSLQYRTGVNQPQHF
TRBJ1-2,TRBV20-1,CSAKAGGLGYGYTF
TRBJ2-7,TRBV7-8,CASSRVETEQYF
TRBJ1-6,TRBV29-1,CSVGVGGVDSPLHF
TRBJ2-3,TRBV15,CATQLGVADTQYF
TRBJ1-2,TRBV7-2,CASSLEAGPYGYTF
TRBJ2-7,TRBV5-1,CASSSYGYEQYF
TRBJ1-1,TRBV12-3/TRBV12-4,CASRQGGRSEAFF
TRBJ1-1,TRBV14,CASSQDVGGRGMNTEAFF
TRBJ1-1,TRBV5-1,CATRPGTVNTEAFF
TRBJ2-2,TRBV3-1,CASSRFDYANTGELFF
TRBJ2-3,TRBV29-1,CSAAGTGHNTDTQYF
TRBJ1-5,TRBV28,CASQTGVQPQHF
TRBJ2-3,TRBV5-1,CASSSGTSGIADTQYF
TRBJ2-5,TRBV5-1,CASSPDSGGAQYF
TRBJ2-2,TRBV20-1,CSASLSSPTTGELFF
TRBJ1-1,TRBV12-3/TRBV12-4,CASSSGQGQVRTEAFF
TRBJ2-3,TRBV2,CASKVGLAGYVDTQYF
TRBJ1-4,TRBV29-1,CSGRQGYNEKLFF
TRBJ2-4,TRBV3-1,CASSGRGSNIQYF
TRBJ2-3,TRBV5-1,CASYAYRVDTQYF
TRBJ1-2,TRBV6-2/TRBV6-3,CASSPLRDRANYGYTF
TRBJ2-7,TRBV12-3/TRBV12-4,CASSPAVGLTYEQYF
TRBJ1-2,TRBV20-1,CSARDHTDYYGYTF
TRBJ1-1,TRBV7-8,CASSLEQGNTEAFF